The 22 T cell receptor beta chains below come from one sample, sequenced in a study of blood T cell repertoires in COVID-19. TCRdb's copy holds only in-frame clones and misses some; the assay was immunoSEQ multiplex PCR. The table lists just over 80,000 clones, around 86% of them singletons. Sequenced input: peripheral blood. The receptors stem from a man older than 75 with acute or convalescent COVID-19.

V usage is TRBV7-9 and J usage is TRBJ2-7, with D possibly matching TRBD1 (5 bases). V was cut by 4 bases and J by 2 bases, with 24 bases left in between. This CDR3 spans 18 amino acids. Germline assignment: CDR1 SEHNR and CDR2 FQNEAQ (reference sequence). The CDR3 DNA is TGTGCCAGCAGCTCACTGACGGTCCAGGGTTTTATAGCCTACGAGCAGTACTTC. This encodes CASSSLTVQGFIAYEQYF.

The chain carries TRBV7-8 and TRBJ2-7; D is possibly TRBD2 (5 bases). Looked up from germline, CDR1 is SGHVS and CDR2 is FQNEAQ. CDR3 size: 14 residues. The ends were cut back, 0 bases at V and 0 bases at J, with 6 bases in the middle. CDR3 bases: TGTGCCAGCAGCTTAGCTCTAGCCTCCTACGAGCAGTACTTC. It yields the protein CASSLALASYEQYF. The entire variable domain, with the rest obtained from reference TRBV7-8 and TRBJ2-7, is as follows: GAGVSQSPRYKVAKRGQDVALRCDPISGHVSLFWYQQALGQGPEFLTYFQNEAQLDKSGLPSDRFFAERPEGSVSTLKIQRTQQEDSAVYLCASSLALASYEQYFGPGTRLTVT.

This chain uses TRBV19 with TRBJ1-2; 7 nucleotides line up with TRBD1. The length of the CDR3 is 16 residues. The V segment lost 2 bases and the J segment 5 bases; nucleotides outside the gene matches: 11. Germline V gene data show CDR1 as LNHDA and CDR2 as SQIVND (reference sequence). CDR3 DNA: TGTGCCAGTAGTATATTCGGGACAGCTACCTCTTATGGCTACACCTTC. Amino acid sequence: CASSIFGTATSYGYTF.

The chain couples TRBV12-3 or TRBV12-4 to TRBJ2-7; the D gene is possibly TRBD1 (6 bases). V was cut by 6 bases and J by 6 bases, with 15 bases left in between. The CDR3 totals 13 residues. The CDR3 DNA is TGTGCCAGCAGGTACAGGGATCCTGGCGAGCAGTACTTC. This gives the protein CASRYRDPGEQYF.

The V call is TRBV27, the J call TRBJ1-5; weak D call: TRBD1 (5 bases). CDR1 MNHEY and CDR2 SMNVEV come from the germline V gene (reference sequence). The ends were cut back, 2 bases at V and 3 bases at J, with 14 bases in the middle. CDR3 length: 16 residues. Written as DNA, the CDR3 is TGTGCCAGCAGTTTAATCGGAACAGGCTCCAATCAGCCCCAGCATTTT. This codes for CASSLIGTGSNQPQHF.

This clone was seen once. The rearrangement joins TRBV12-3 or TRBV12-4 to TRBJ1-3; D call uncertain. Trimming pared 3 bases from V and 7 bases from J, leaving 4 bases between. CDR3 length equals 11 residues. The CDR3 DNA reads as TGTGCCAGCAGTTTCGGGAACACCATATATTTT. It codes for CASSFGNTIYF.

V gene TRBV20-1 combines with J gene TRBJ2-7; TRBD2 matches 7 bases. Germline lookup yields CDR1 DFQATT and CDR2 SNEGSKA (reference sequence). Unmatched junction bases numbered 5, after V lost 6 bases and J lost 6 bases. This CDR3 has 11 amino acids. CDR3 nucleotides: TGCAGTGCGCGACTAGCCGGCGAGCAGTACTTC. It codes for CSARLAGEQYF.

CDR3 loop: CASSPGLAGEYTGELFF. The CDR3 DNA reads TGTGCCAGCAGCCCTGGACTAGCGGGAGAGTACACCGGGGAGCTGTTTTTT. The chain carries TRBV4-2 and TRBJ2-2; 13 bases map to TRBD2. The junction had 5 bases not matched to a gene; V was cut back by 4 bases and J by 3 bases. From germline, CDR1 is LGHNA and CDR2 YNFKEQ. CDR3 length equals 17 residues.

The chain joins TRBV27 to TRBJ1-5, with a tentative D call TRBD1 (5 bases). Trimming stripped 0 bases from V and 7 bases from J, with 16 bases between. CDR1 and CDR2 from the germline V gene are MNHEY and SMNVEV (reference sequence). CDR3 length equals 16 residues. The CDR3, as DNA: TGTGCCAGCAGTTTATCTTACCAGGCAGGGAGGCAGCCCCAGCATTTT. As protein: CASSLSYQAGRQPQHF.

This chain links TRBV18 with TRBJ2-3; 11 bases align to TRBD2. J was trimmed by 0 bases and V by 4 bases; bases with no gene match: 6. Germline loops: CDR1 KGHSH, CDR2 LQKENI. The CDR3 runs to 17 residues. Written as DNA, the CDR3 is TGTGCCAGCTCACTCATGACTAGCGGGGCTAGCACAGATACGCAGTATTTT. It specifies CASSLMTSGASTDTQYF. Full variable domain (rest looked up from reference TRBV18 and TRBJ2-3): NAGVMQNPRHLVRRRGQEARLRCSPMKGHSHVYWYRQLPEEGLKFMVYLQKENIIDESGMPKERFSAEFPKEGPSILRIQQVVRGDSAAYFCASSLMTSGASTDTQYFGPGTRLTVL.

The genes are TRBV11-2 and TRBJ2-7, with TRBD2 matching over 9 bases. The CDR3 runs to 16 residues. The V gene's germline CDR1 is SGHAT and CDR2 FQNNGV. V trimming: 5 bases; J trimming: 2 bases; junction bases outside the gene matches: 10. The CDR3 DNA sequence: TGTGCCAGCAGCCTCGGGGTAGCGGGGGCCCCCTACGAGCAGTACTTC. Encoded protein: CASSLGVAGAPYEQYF.

This chain joins TRBV6-5 and TRBJ1-3, with D uncertain. In germline, CDR1 is MNHEY, CDR2 SVGAGI. The germline V and J ends were trimmed by 6 bases and 1 base, with 10 bases remaining between them. The CDR3 is 14 amino acids. As DNA, the CDR3 is TGTGCCAGCAGGAGTCCGGGATCTGGAAACACCATATATTTT. Amino acids: CASRSPGSGNTIYF.

The rearrangement joins TRBV18 to TRBJ2-7, with TRBD1 identical over 8 bases. The V gene end was trimmed by 4 bases and the J gene end by 6 bases; junction bases not matched to a gene: 2. Germline loops: CDR1 KGHSH, CDR2 LQKENI. CDR3 size: 12 residues. The chain's CDR3 is CASSQDRGEQYF. In DNA form, the CDR3 reads TGTGCCAGCTCACAAGACAGGGGCGAGCAGTACTTC.

The rearrangement links TRBV27 to TRBJ1-6, with D uncertain. Trimming stripped 2 bases from V and 4 bases from J, with 9 bases between. The germline V gene has CDR1 MNHEY and CDR2 SMNVEV (reference sequence). This CDR3 spans 15 amino acids. CDR3 residues: CASSLQFQYNSPLHF. Here the CDR3 DNA reads TGTGCCAGCAGTTTACAATTTCAGTATAATTCACCCCTCCACTTT.

The rearrangement joins TRBV5-1 to TRBJ2-7; 8 bases are shared with TRBD1. The CDR3 is made up of 16 amino acids. Trimming cost V 5 bases and J 2 bases; bases outside gene matches: 12. Germline V gene lookup returns CDR1 SGHRS and CDR2 YFSETQ. CDR3 loop: CASRFIPGTGAYEQYF. In nucleotides, the CDR3 is TGCGCCAGCAGGTTTATTCCCGGGACAGGAGCCTACGAGCAGTACTTC.

The chain is built from TRBV12-3 or TRBV12-4 and TRBJ1-1, with D unresolved. The CDR3 extends over 13 amino acids. V was clipped by 6 bases and J by 8 bases, with 16 bases between them. The CDR3 region has the DNA TGTGCCAGCAGCCGAAACGGAGGCAAGGAAGCTTTCTTT. This codes for CASSRNGGKEAFF.

A note on this clone: Different DNA sequences within this sample yield the same CDR3. This sequence joins TRBV28 and TRBJ1-3, with D uncertain. CDR1 and CDR2 (germline): MDHEN, SYDVKM. CDR3 size: 14 residues. V lost 1 base and J 0 bases, leaving 4 bases between the germline ends. The CDR3 loop is CASSLSGSGNTIYF. The CDR3 DNA sequence: TGTGCCAGCAGTTTATCGGGCTCTGGAAACACCATATATTTT.

This clone is labeled medium-sized. The chain recombines TRBV6-2 or TRBV6-3 with TRBJ2-1; 7 bases match TRBD1. CDR1 is MNHEY and CDR2 is SVGEGT in the germline V gene. After removal of 6 bases from V and 0 bases from J, the junction contained 2 bases not matched to a gene. The CDR3 totals 14 residues. Here the CDR3 reads CASSRQGSYNEQFF. The DNA of the CDR3 is TGTGCCAGCAGCCGACAGGGCTCCTACAATGAGCAGTTCTTC.

There are a few counts of this clone. V gene TRBV7-9 combines with J gene TRBJ2-1, with D perhaps TRBD1 (5 bases). Trimming took off 5 bases at V and 6 bases at J, with 14 bases between the two ends. Germline-derived CDR1 and CDR2 are SEHNR and FQNEAQ (reference sequence). This CDR3 comprises 14 residues. CDR3 residues: CASSGPRGGNEQFF. The CDR3 DNA reads TGTGCCAGCAGCGGTCCAAGGGGTGGCAATGAGCAGTTCTTC.

The V call is TRBV20-1, the J call TRBJ1-1; no clear D gene. Germline assignment: CDR1 DFQATT and CDR2 SNEGSKA (reference sequence). The CDR3 spans 11 residues. V gave up 0 bases and J gave up 9 bases, with 8 bases separating them. Here the CDR3 reads CSARDRGQAFF. The CDR3 DNA sequence: TGCAGTGCTAGAGATCGCGGGCAAGCTTTCTTT.

This clone was detected only a few times. The genes are TRBV12-3 or TRBV12-4 and TRBJ1-6, with 7 nucleotides matching TRBD1. V shed 8 bases, J shed 7 bases, and the junction held 5 bases outside the gene matches. The CDR3 extends over 13 amino acids. Here the CDR3 reads CASSGQMNSPLHF. The CDR3 coding sequence is TGTGCCAGCTCGGGACAGATGAATTCACCCCTCCACTTT.

The V and J genes are TRBV7-2 and TRBJ2-1; 10 nucleotides agree with TRBD2. Germline V CDR1 and CDR2: SGHTA, FQGNSA. J lost 15 bases, V lost 1 base, and 15 bases had no gene match. There are 16 residues in the CDR3. The CDR3 DNA reads as TGTGCCAGCAGCTTAGTGGGAACTAGCGGGATTCAAGGTCCGTTCTTC. Protein product: CASSLVGTSGIQGPFF.